The 18 T cell receptor beta chains listed next were all sequenced from one sample in a study of tumour-infiltrating T cells in Burkitt lymphoma. Produced via immunoSEQ multiplex PCR; TCRdb's table is partial and in-frame only. Here the sample spans about 1,500 clones, roughly 10% being singletons. Sequenced sample: tumor tissue. Source of these receptors: a human donor with Burkitt lymphoma.

Only a few counts were recorded for this clone. V gene TRBV9 combines with J gene TRBJ1-2; D is uncertain. The V gene lost 0 bases and the J gene lost 6 bases, with 18 bases spanning the gap. CDR3 length equals 16 residues. Per the germline V gene, CDR1 is SGDLS and CDR2 is YYNGEE. The CDR3 DNA reads TGTGCCAGCAGCGTAGGGGCAGCCCCCCCGGTGCATGGCTACACCTTC. Encoded protein: CASSVGAAPPVHGYTF.

The chain recombines TRBV5-1 with TRBJ2-5, with 10 bases identical to TRBD2. The V segment lost 8 bases and the J segment 2 bases; nucleotides outside the gene matches: 9. From germline, CDR1 is SGHRS and CDR2 YFSETQ. This CDR3 has 15 residues. The CDR3 is CASSTGTSDQETQYF. The CDR3 nucleotides read TGCGCCAGTTCTACCGGGACTAGCGATCAAGAGACCCAGTACTTC. The full variable domain, rest sourced from reference TRBV5-1 and TRBJ2-5, is KAGVTQTPRYLIKTRGQQVTLSCSPISGHRSVSWYQQTPGQGLQFLFEYFSETQRNKGNFPGRFSGRQFSNSRSEMNVSTLELGDSALYLCASSTGTSDQETQYFGPGTRLLVL.

This clone showed up just a few times. V and J are TRBV5-1 and TRBJ1-1; D unresolved. This CDR3 spans 12 amino acids. Trimming pared 5 bases from V and 1 base from J, leaving 6 bases between. Germline loops: CDR1 SGHRS, CDR2 YFSETQ. DNA for the CDR3: TGCGCCAGCAGGAATTGGAACACTGAAGCTTTCTTT. Its translation is CASRNWNTEAFF.

This clone was seen only a few times. The J gene is TRBJ2-1, the V gene TRBV27; maybe TRBD2 (6 bases). V was clipped by 3 bases and J by 5 bases, with 11 bases between them. The CDR3 has 14 amino acids. Germline CDR1 is MNHEY and CDR2 is SMNVEV (reference sequence). CDR3 DNA sequence: TGTGCCAGCAGTTTGGATTCGGGGGACAATGAGCAGTTCTTC. This sequence encodes CASSLDSGDNEQFF.

Only a few counts were recorded for this clone. The chain recombines TRBV4-1 with TRBJ2-1; 9 nucleotides match TRBD1. This CDR3 has 16 amino acids. Germline assignment: CDR1 MGHRA and CDR2 YSYEKL. Trimming cost V 3 bases and J 6 bases; bases outside gene matches: 9. Here the CDR3 DNA reads TGCGCCAGCAGCCAGGGGGCGGGACAGGGAGTCAATGAGCAGTTCTTC. Amino acids: CASSQGAGQGVNEQFF.

This rearrangement joins TRBV30 to TRBJ2-7, with D unclear. The germline gives CDR1 GTSNPN, CDR2 SVGIG (reference sequence). The length of the CDR3 is 13 residues. V was trimmed by 2 bases and J by 0 bases, leaving 8 bases between them. The CDR3 region has the DNA TGTGCCTGGAGTTCGGGCAACTCCTACGAGCAGTACTTC. This sequence encodes CAWSSGNSYEQYF.

This clone was found a few times. The genes are TRBV5-5 and TRBJ2-7, with unresolved D. Germline CDR1 SGHKS, CDR2 YYEKEE (reference sequence). The V end was cut by 5 bases, the J end by 3 bases, with 9 bases between. There are 12 residues in the CDR3. The CDR3 coding sequence is TGTGCCAGCAGTTTCGATTACTACGAGCAGTACTTC. Amino acids: CASSFDYYEQYF.

The gene calls are TRBV2 and TRBJ1-2; the D is unclear. CDR3 size: 13 residues. Germline CDR1 and CDR2: SNHLY and FYNNEI. Trimming pared 6 bases from V and 3 bases from J, leaving 11 bases between. CDR3 nucleotide sequence: TGTGCCAGCAGCGATAGGCCCTACTATGGCTACACCTTC. It yields the protein CASSDRPYYGYTF. Using reference TRBV2 and TRBJ1-2 for the parts outside the CDR3, the full variable domain is EPEVTQTPSHQVTQMGQEVILRCVPISNHLYFYWYRQILGQKVEFLVSFYNNEISEKSEIFDDQFSVERPDGSNFTLKIRSTKLEDSAMYFCASSDRPYYGYTFGSGTRLTVV.

The chain combines TRBV4-2 with TRBJ2-5; 9 bases match TRBD2. With 0 bases clipped from V and 11 bases from J, the junction kept 4 bases outside the gene matches. In germline, CDR1 is LGHNA, CDR2 YNFKEQ. CDR3 length: 13 residues. The CDR3 region has the DNA TGTGCCAGCAGCCAAGAGATAGCGGGGGAGCAGTACTTC. Protein sequence: CASSQEIAGEQYF.

In this sample, this clone is large (0.1 to 1%). V usage is TRBV11-2 and J usage is TRBJ2-5; 10 positions agree with TRBD2. The germline gives CDR1 SGHAT, CDR2 FQNNGV. CDR3 size: 16 residues. Trimming took 7 bases from V and 2 from J; bases not matched to a gene: 10. CDR3 sequence: CASNFVAGGPQETQYF. The CDR3 bases are TGTGCCAGCAACTTTGTAGCGGGGGGCCCACAAGAGACCCAGTACTTC.

The V and J genes are TRBV19 and TRBJ2-7; 8 bases are shared with TRBD2. After removal of 5 bases from V and 1 base from J, the junction contained 10 bases not matched to a gene. The CDR3 is made up of 16 amino acids. From germline, CDR1 is LNHDA and CDR2 SQIVND (reference sequence). CDR3 protein: CASSHVLAGRSYEQYF. The CDR3 nucleotides read TGTGCCAGTAGTCATGTCCTAGCGGGCAGATCCTACGAGCAGTACTTC.

The chain links TRBV7-8 to TRBJ1-1; no clear D gene. The germline V and J ends were trimmed by 7 bases and 5 bases, with 17 bases remaining between them. CDR3 size: 14 residues. Germline loops: CDR1 SGHVS, CDR2 FQNEAQ. CDR3: CASTPERGRTEAFF. In DNA, the CDR3 is TGTGCCAGCACCCCCGAGAGAGGCAGGACTGAAGCTTTCTTT.

J is TRBJ1-1 and V is TRBV4-1; D is ambiguous. The CDR3 contains 15 residues. V was shortened by 3 bases and J by 0 bases, with 11 bases between the two germline ends. From germline, CDR1 is MGHRA and CDR2 YSYEKL. As DNA, the CDR3 is TGCGCCAGCAGCCAGAGGAAGGGATTGAACACTGAAGCTTTCTTT. This gives the protein CASSQRKGLNTEAFF.

This clone was seen only a few times. The chain joins TRBV9 to TRBJ1-2; D ambiguous. With 0 bases removed from V and 5 bases from J, the gap between germline ends came to 8 bases. The germline gives CDR1 SGDLS, CDR2 YYNGEE. This CDR3 is 13 amino acids long. The CDR3 reads CASSVADGYGYTF. CDR3 nucleotides: TGTGCCAGCAGCGTAGCTGACGGGTATGGCTACACCTTC.

This clone was counted only a few times. V is TRBV6-6 and J is TRBJ2-7, with 10 bases matching TRBD1. Per germline, CDR1 MNHNY and CDR2 SVGAGI (reference sequence). This CDR3 contains 16 residues. V shed 6 bases and J 2 bases; nucleotides not matched to a gene: 10. CDR3 bases: TGTGCCAGCAGCTCATACCCCGGACAGGGGGCCTACGAGCAGTACTTC. Translation gives CASSSYPGQGAYEQYF.

About this clone itself: The junction departs from germline at one end; a sequencing error may be responsible. The rearrangement uses TRBV27 and TRBJ2-6; D gene unclear. Germline CDR1 MNHEY, CDR2 SMNVEV (reference sequence). This CDR3 has 16 amino acids. The DNA of the CDR3 is TGTGCCAACAGTTTATATTTATCCTCTGGGGCCAACGTCCTGACTTTC. The encoded protein is CANSLYLSSGANVLTF.

This clone is labeled large. The same CDR3 also results from other DNA sequences found in this sample. This rearrangement joins TRBV9 to TRBJ1-1; D uncertain. In germline, CDR1 is SGDLS, CDR2 YYNGEE. This CDR3 is built from 13 residues. V was pared by 3 bases and J by 1 base, with 7 bases between. The CDR3 loop is CASSDSGNTEAFF. CDR3 DNA sequence: TGTGCCAGCAGCGACTCAGGGAACACTGAAGCTTTCTTT.

The sample holds a few counts of this clone. J is TRBJ1-1 and V is TRBV6-5; D may be TRBD1 (6 bases). The V and J ends lost 6 bases and 6 bases respectively, with 17 bases between them. CDR1 MNHEY and CDR2 SVGAGI come from the germline V gene. This CDR3 has 14 amino acids. The CDR3 nucleotides read TGTGCCAGCAGACAGACAGGCTCGGACCCTGAAGCTTTCTTT. Its protein product is CASRQTGSDPEAFF.